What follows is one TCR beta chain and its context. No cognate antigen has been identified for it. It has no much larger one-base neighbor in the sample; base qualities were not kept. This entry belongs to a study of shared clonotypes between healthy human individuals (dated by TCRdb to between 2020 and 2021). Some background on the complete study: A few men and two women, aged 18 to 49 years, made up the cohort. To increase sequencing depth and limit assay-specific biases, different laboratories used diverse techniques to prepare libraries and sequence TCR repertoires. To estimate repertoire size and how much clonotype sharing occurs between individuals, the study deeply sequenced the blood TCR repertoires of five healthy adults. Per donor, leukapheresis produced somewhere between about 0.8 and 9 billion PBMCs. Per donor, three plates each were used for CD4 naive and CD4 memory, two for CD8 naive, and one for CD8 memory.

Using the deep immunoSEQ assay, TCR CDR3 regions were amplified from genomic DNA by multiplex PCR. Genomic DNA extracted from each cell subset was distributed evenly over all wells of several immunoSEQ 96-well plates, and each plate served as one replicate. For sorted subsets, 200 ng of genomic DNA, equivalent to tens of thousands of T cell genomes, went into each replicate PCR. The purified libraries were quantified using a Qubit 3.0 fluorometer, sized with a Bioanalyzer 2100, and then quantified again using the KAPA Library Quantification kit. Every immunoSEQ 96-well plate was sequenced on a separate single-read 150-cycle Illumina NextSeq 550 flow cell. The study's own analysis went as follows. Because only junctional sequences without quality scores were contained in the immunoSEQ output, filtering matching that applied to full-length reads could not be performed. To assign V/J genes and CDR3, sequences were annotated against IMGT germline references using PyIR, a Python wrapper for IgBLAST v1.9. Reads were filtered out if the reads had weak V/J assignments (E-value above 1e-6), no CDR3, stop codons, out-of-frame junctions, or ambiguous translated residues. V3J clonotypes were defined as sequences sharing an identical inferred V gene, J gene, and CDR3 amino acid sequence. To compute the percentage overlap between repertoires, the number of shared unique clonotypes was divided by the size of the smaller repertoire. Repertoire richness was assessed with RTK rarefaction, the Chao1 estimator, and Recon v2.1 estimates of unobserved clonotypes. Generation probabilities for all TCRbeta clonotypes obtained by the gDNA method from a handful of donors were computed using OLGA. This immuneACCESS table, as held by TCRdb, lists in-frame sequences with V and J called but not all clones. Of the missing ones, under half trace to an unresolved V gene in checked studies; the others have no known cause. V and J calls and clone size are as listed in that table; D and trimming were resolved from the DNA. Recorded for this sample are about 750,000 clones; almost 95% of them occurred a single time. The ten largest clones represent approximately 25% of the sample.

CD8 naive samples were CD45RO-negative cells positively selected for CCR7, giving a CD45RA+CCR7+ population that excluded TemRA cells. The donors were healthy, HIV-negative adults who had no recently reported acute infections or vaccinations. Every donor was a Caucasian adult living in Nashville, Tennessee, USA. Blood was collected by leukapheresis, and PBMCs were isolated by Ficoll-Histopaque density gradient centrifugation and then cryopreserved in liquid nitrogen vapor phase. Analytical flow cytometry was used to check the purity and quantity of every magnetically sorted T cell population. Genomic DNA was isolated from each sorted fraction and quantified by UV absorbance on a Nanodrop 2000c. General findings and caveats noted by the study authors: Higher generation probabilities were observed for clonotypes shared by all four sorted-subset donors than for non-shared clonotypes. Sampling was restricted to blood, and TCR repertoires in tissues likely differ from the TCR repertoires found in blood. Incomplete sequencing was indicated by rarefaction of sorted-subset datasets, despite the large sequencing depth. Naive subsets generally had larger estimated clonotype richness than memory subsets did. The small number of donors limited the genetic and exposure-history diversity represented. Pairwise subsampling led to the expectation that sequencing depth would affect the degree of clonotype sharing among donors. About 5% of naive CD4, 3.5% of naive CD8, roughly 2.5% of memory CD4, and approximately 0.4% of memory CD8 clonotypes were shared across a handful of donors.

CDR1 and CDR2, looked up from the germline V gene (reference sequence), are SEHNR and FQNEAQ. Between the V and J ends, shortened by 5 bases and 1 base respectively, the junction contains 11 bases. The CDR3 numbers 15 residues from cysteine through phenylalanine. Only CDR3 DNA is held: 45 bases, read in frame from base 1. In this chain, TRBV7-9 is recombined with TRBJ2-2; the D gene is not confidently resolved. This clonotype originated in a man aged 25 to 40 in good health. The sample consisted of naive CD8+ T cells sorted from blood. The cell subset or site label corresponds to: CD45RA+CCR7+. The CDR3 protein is CASSPPAGNTGELFF. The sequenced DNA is TGTGCCAGCAGCCCCCCGGCAGGGAACACCGGGGAGCTGTTTTTT.